This T cell receptor (beta chain) was identified in a study of shared clonotypes between healthy human individuals. The assay was carried out at the deep level. Every subset had its genomic DNA shared out evenly among several immunoSEQ plates. Produced via immunoSEQ multiplex PCR; TCRdb's table is partial and in-frame only. Found here are around 610,000 clones, around 96% of them singletons; the top ten hold approximately 0.12%. Study findings and constraints: Donor scarcity curtailed the genetic and exposure-history diversity represented herein. It was anticipated that sequencing depth would influence how many clonotypes donors shared.

Naive CD8 populations comprised CD45RO-negative cells positively selected for CCR7, excluding terminally differentiated effector memory CD45RA+ cells. Germline CDR1 is WSHSY and CDR2 is SAAADI. This CDR3 has 11 amino acids. V lost 0 bases, J lost 11 bases, and 8 bases lay in between. This clone was observed a single time. Its target is unknown. The sequencing sample was made of naive CD8+ T cells sorted from blood. This rearrangement joins TRBV10-2 to TRBJ2-7; the D gene could be TRBD1 or TRBD2 (5 bases each). The receptor comes from a woman in her 30s in good health. CDR3 sequence reads: CASSESGEEYF. CDR3 bases: TGCGCCAGCAGTGAGTCGGGGGAAGAGTACTTC.